Listed here is a single TCR beta chain. The target antigen is unknown. These data originate in a study of T cell responses to AZD1222 COVID-19 vaccine. Study-wide context: Both about-4-week and about-12-week second-dose recipients were combined. Study results and caveats: In the spike-specific TCR repertoire, nearly half reportedly target unmutated variant regions. Donors were chiefly white British, with a greater number of females, and clonal diversity was perhaps underestimated.

TCRdb's copy holds only in-frame clones and misses some; the assay was immunoSEQ multiplex PCR. The data hold approximately 160,000 clones, with approximately 89% observed a single time. Germline lookup yields CDR1 SEHNR and CDR2 FQNEAQ (reference sequence). The CDR3 has 13 amino acids. The V and J ends lost 6 bases and 6 bases respectively, with 11 bases between them. The receptor was isolated from an adult in good health. The V call is TRBV7-9, the J call TRBJ1-4; tentatively, D is TRBD1 (5 bases). Specimen: peripheral blood, collected on day 0 of AZD1222 vaccination. The CDR3 spells CASREEGYEKLFF. CDR3 nucleotide sequence: TGTGCCAGCAGAGAAGAGGGGTATGAAAAACTGTTTTTT.